This is a list of T cell receptor beta chains from one sample in a study of T cell repertoires in cytomegalovirus infection. TCRdb used MiXCR to reprocess the reads, holding one entry per CDR3 protein. The data show roughly 640,000 distinct CDR3 sequences, less than 25% seen once. The sample taken for sequencing was CD8+ T cells from PBMCs. The receptors here all came from a human donor in good health (CMV status not recorded). Some clones in this sample may be carry-over from other donors' samples. CDR3s include the opening cysteine and the closing phenylalanine or tryptophan. A D gene is named only where the DNA matches it firmly. Some rows mark clone size as missing; the rest say once, few, many or name a class of expanded clone.

V gene,D gene,J gene,clone size,CDR3 protein,CDR3 DNA
TRBV9,-,TRBJ1-2,-,CASSPRVPLSGYTF,TGTGCCAGCAGCCCCCGCGTGCCTTTATCTGGCTACACCTTC
TRBV12-3/TRBV12-4,TRBD2,TRBJ2-1,few,CASSFVPSGYNEQFF,TGTGCCAGCAGTTTCGTACCTAGCGGATACAATGAGCAGTTCTTC
TRBV3-1,TRBD2,TRBJ2-1,-,CASSHMAGGGDEQFF,TGTGCCAGCAGCCATATGGCGGGGGGCGGCGATGAGCAGTTCTTC
TRBV28,-,TRBJ2-1,-,CASTYRGAYSYNEQFF,TGTGCCAGCACCTATAGGGGGGCCTACTCCTACAATGAGCAGTTCTTC
TRBV20-1,TRBD2,TRBJ2-3,-,CSALAGRAAGDTQYF,TGCAGTGCCCTTGCAGGGAGGGCGGCGGGGGATACGCAGTATTTT
TRBV10-3,TRBD1,TRBJ2-1,few,CAVTDRPNEQFF,TGTGCCGTAACGGACAGGCCCAATGAGCAGTTCTTC
TRBV7-6,TRBD1,TRBJ1-2,few,CASSTGTGTINYGYTF,TGTGCCAGCAGCACCGGGACAGGGACCATTAACTATGGCTACACCTTC
TRBV7-2,TRBD1,TRBJ1-2,many,CASSPREGANYGYTF,TGTGCCAGCAGCCCCAGGGAGGGGGCCAACTATGGCTACACCTTC
TRBV7-9,-,TRBJ2-3,-,CAGEPPLPNTQYF,TGTGCCGGAGAACCCCCCCTTCCCAATACGCAGTATTTT
TRBV7-9,TRBD2,TRBJ2-1,few,CASSPSGGPRDEQFF,TGTGCCAGCAGCCCTAGCGGGGGGCCCCGGGATGAGCAGTTCTTC
TRBV14,-,TRBJ2-7,-,CASSQDEYEQYF,TGTGCCAGCAGCCAGGACGAGTACGAGCAGTACTTC
TRBV20-1,-,TRBJ2-2,few,CSARDLGENTGELFF,TGCAGTGCTAGAGATCTGGGGGAGAACACCGGGGAGCTGTTTTTT
TRBV5-1,TRBD1,TRBJ2-2,-,CASSSPTGIANTGELFF,TGCGCCAGCAGCTCCCCGACAGGGATTGCGAACACCGGGGAGCTGTTTTTT
TRBV5-5,TRBD1,TRBJ1-5,few,CASSLATTGSDQPQHF,TGTGCCAGCAGCTTGGCGACGACAGGGTCGGATCAGCCCCAGCATTTT
TRBV7-3,-,TRBJ2-2,few,CASSLREEAGELFF,TGTGCCAGCAGCTTAAGAGAGGAAGCCGGGGAGCTGTTTTTT
TRBV28,-,TRBJ2-1,few,CASTERGGARDNEQFF,TGTGCCAGCACTGAGAGGGGAGGCGCGAGGGATAATGAGCAGTTCTTC
TRBV7-9,-,TRBJ1-2,many,CASSSSFGTSGYTF,TGTGCCAGCAGTTCTTCCTTCGGGACATCCGGCTACACCTTC
TRBV7-2,-,TRBJ2-1,many,CASSPGGNIYNEQFF,TGTGCCAGCTCCCCTGGCGGGAACATTTACAATGAGCAGTTCTTC
TRBV7-4,-,TRBJ2-7,few,CASSSETDRTYEQYF,TGTGCCAGCAGCTCTGAAACCGACAGAACCTACGAGCAGTACTTC
TRBV7-2,TRBD2,TRBJ2-1,many,CASCTSGGDNEQFF,TGTGCCAGCTGCACTAGCGGGGGGGACAATGAGCAGTTCTTC
TRBV6-5,-,TRBJ1-2,-,CASSYLQAYGYTF,TGTGCCAGCAGTTATTTACAGGCTTATGGCTACACCTTC
TRBV14,TRBD1,TRBJ1-1,few,CASSQRDRGNTEAFF,TGTGCCAGCAGCCAGAGAGACAGGGGGAACACTGAAGCTTTCTTT
TRBV7-9,-,TRBJ2-1,many,CASSFRPGEKNEQFF,TGTGCCAGCAGCTTTAGGCCGGGGGAGAAGAATGAGCAGTTCTTC
TRBV7-9,TRBD2,TRBJ2-5,many,CASSLEASGGPIQETQYF,TGTGCCAGCAGCTTAGAGGCTAGCGGGGGCCCCATCCAAGAGACCCAGTACTTC
TRBV6-5,TRBD1,TRBJ1-2,-,CASSYSRGQGQPTYGYTF,TGTGCCAGCAGTTACTCGCGCGGACAGGGCCAGCCAACTTATGGCTACACCTTC
TRBV20-1,-,TRBJ1-2,few,CSARDSRDTGFYGYTF,TGCAGTGCTAGAGATTCCCGGGATACAGGGTTCTATGGCTACACCTTC
TRBV29-1,-,TRBJ1-2,few,CSVVEAYANYGYTF,TGCAGCGTTGTTGAGGCCTACGCTAACTATGGCTACACCTTC
TRBV14,TRBD2,TRBJ2-2,-,CASSPSLFRLARNTGELFF,TGTGCCAGCAGCCCGTCCCTCTTCCGACTAGCGCGGAACACCGGGGAGCTGTTTTTT
TRBV28,TRBD1,TRBJ1-1,many,CASTRFGDSGTEAFF,TGTGCCAGCACCCGATTTGGGGACAGTGGCACTGAAGCTTTCTTT
TRBV5-1,-,TRBJ2-1,-,CASSSNGGGSYNEQFF,TGCGCCAGCAGCTCCAATGGGGGAGGTTCCTACAATGAGCAGTTCTTC
TRBV5-1,-,TRBJ2-5,-,CASSRVAHAEETQYF,TGCGCCAGCAGCAGGGTGGCTCATGCGGAAGAGACCCAGTACTTC
TRBV7-8,-,TRBJ1-6,-,CASRSQVAVNSPLHF,TGTGCCAGCAGATCCCAGGTCGCTGTTAATTCACCCCTCCACTTT
TRBV5-5,-,TRBJ2-1,-,CASSFRARFEEQFF,TGTGCCAGCAGCTTTAGGGCCCGGTTTGAAGAGCAGTTCTTC
TRBV4-1,TRBD1,TRBJ1-1,few,CASSQVKGQGNTEAFF,TGCGCCAGCAGCCAAGTCAAAGGACAGGGGAACACTGAAGCTTTCTTT
TRBV29-1,TRBD1,TRBJ1-5,-,CSVQTGDYQPQHF,TGCAGCGTCCAGACAGGGGACTATCAGCCCCAGCATTTT
TRBV7-9,-,TRBJ2-7,few,CASSTGGLVVEQYF,TGTGCCAGCAGTACCGGGGGGCTGGTGGTCGAGCAGTACTTC
TRBV5-6,-,TRBJ1-1,many,CASSLRGVEAFF,TGTGCCAGCAGCTTGAGGGGGGTAGAAGCTTTCTTT
TRBV11-2,-,TRBJ2-1,-,CASSGGALGNEQFF,TGTGCCAGCAGCGGGGGGGCCTTGGGCAATGAGCAGTTCTTC
TRBV27,-,TRBJ1-1,-,CASSLLVGNTEAFF,TGTGCCAGCAGTTTATTGGTAGGGAACACTGAAGCTTTCTTT
TRBV6-2/TRBV6-3,TRBD1,TRBJ1-5,-,CASSYEMSLGGWGQPQHF,TGTGCCAGCAGTTACGAAATGAGTCTAGGGGGCTGGGGTCAGCCCCAGCATTTT
TRBV27,-,TRBJ2-3,-,CASTHFITDTQYF,TGTGCCAGCACCCATTTTATAACAGATACGCAGTATTTT
TRBV5-4,-,TRBJ2-1,-,CASSSFPHNEQFF,TGTGCCAGCAGCTCCTTCCCTCACAATGAGCAGTTCTTC
TRBV7-9,TRBD1,TRBJ2-3,-,CASSPGGTGGRDTQYF,TGTGCCAGCAGCCCTGGTGGGACAGGGGGCCGAGATACGCAGTATTTT
TRBV28,-,TRBJ1-3,-,CASSFRGAGNTIYF,TGTGCCAGCAGTTTTCGGGGGGCTGGAAACACCATATATTTT
TRBV7-9,TRBD2,TRBJ2-5,-,CASSLGSGGIQETQYF,TGTGCCAGCAGCTTAGGAAGCGGGGGGATCCAAGAGACCCAGTACTTC
TRBV29-1,TRBD1,TRBJ2-2,-,CSAYVQGPTGELFF,TGCAGCGCATACGTACAGGGGCCCACCGGGGAGCTGTTTTTT
TRBV7-9,TRBD1,TRBJ1-3,few,CASSSGQDGNTIYF,TGTGCCAGCAGCTCGGGACAGGATGGAAACACCATATATTTT
TRBV7-2,-,TRBJ2-3,few,CASSLAGTGTDTQYF,TGTGCCAGCAGCTTAGCGGGGACGGGCACAGATACGCAGTATTTT
TRBV12-5,TRBD2,TRBJ2-1,many,CASGLVRPGGDNEQFF,TGTGCTAGTGGTTTGGTTCGACCGGGGGGGGACAATGAGCAGTTCTTC
TRBV6-5,-,TRBJ2-3,-,CASSYPGAGTDTQYF,TGTGCCAGCAGTTATCCTGGGGCCGGCACAGATACGCAGTATTTT
TRBV7-6,TRBD1,TRBJ1-5,-,CASSIDRDSNQPQHF,TGTGCCAGCAGCATCGACAGGGATAGCAATCAGCCCCAGCATTTT
TRBV28,-,TRBJ2-5,many,CASSWYEETQYF,TGTGCCAGCAGTTGGTACGAGGAGACCCAGTACTTC
TRBV12-3/TRBV12-4,-,TRBJ1-5,few,CASSFRAALNQPQHF,TGTGCCAGCAGTTTTAGGGCAGCACTCAATCAGCCCCAGCATTTT
TRBV6-5,-,TRBJ2-2,-,CASSPGAGGELFF,TGTGCCAGCAGTCCAGGGGCGGGAGGGGAGCTGTTTTTT
TRBV12-3/TRBV12-4,-,TRBJ2-3,-,CASSYMGSTDTQYF,TGTGCCAGCAGTTATATGGGTAGCACAGATACGCAGTATTTT